The T cell receptor (beta chain) described here comes from a study of Ad26.COV2.S vaccination and SARS-CoV-2 variants. Looking at the study overall: The donor was enrolled in the Ad26.COV2.S arm of the COV1001 trial.

The CDR3 spans 16 residues. Trimming pared 1 base from V and 9 bases from J, leaving 21 bases between. CDR1 MGHRA and CDR2 YSYEKL come from the germline V gene. Indicated treatment: around 19 received Ad26.COV2.S at low or high dose, single or two shots; 5 received placebo; per-sample allocation not given. Day 63 after the first injection of vaccine or placebo was the sampling time. An Ad26 vector expressing Wuhan-strain SARS-CoV-2 spike served as the vaccine. This clone was detected only once. Its antigen is as yet unknown. The data were produced by immunoSEQ multiplex PCR, yet TCRdb's version contains in-frame clones alone and is incomplete. The sample holds some 370,000 clones; 83% are singletons and the top ten take just under 7.5%. General observations from the study: It is possible that the TCR breadth and depth analyses underestimated the total T cell responses. Higher spike-specific TCR breadth was found in vaccine recipients than in placebo recipients.

The rearrangement links TRBV4-1 to TRBJ1-1; TRBD1 is a possible D gene (6 bases). This TCR was recovered from a person between 18 and 65 years old who received the Ad26.COV2.S COVID-19 vaccine or a placebo. Sequences were derived from peripheral blood, sampled in a trial of Ad26.COV2.S vaccine versus placebo. CDR3 in DNA: TGCGCCAGCAGCCAAGTCAGTGGGGGGCCGGGGCTAAAAGCTTTCTTT. Translation gives CASSQVSGGPGLKAFF.